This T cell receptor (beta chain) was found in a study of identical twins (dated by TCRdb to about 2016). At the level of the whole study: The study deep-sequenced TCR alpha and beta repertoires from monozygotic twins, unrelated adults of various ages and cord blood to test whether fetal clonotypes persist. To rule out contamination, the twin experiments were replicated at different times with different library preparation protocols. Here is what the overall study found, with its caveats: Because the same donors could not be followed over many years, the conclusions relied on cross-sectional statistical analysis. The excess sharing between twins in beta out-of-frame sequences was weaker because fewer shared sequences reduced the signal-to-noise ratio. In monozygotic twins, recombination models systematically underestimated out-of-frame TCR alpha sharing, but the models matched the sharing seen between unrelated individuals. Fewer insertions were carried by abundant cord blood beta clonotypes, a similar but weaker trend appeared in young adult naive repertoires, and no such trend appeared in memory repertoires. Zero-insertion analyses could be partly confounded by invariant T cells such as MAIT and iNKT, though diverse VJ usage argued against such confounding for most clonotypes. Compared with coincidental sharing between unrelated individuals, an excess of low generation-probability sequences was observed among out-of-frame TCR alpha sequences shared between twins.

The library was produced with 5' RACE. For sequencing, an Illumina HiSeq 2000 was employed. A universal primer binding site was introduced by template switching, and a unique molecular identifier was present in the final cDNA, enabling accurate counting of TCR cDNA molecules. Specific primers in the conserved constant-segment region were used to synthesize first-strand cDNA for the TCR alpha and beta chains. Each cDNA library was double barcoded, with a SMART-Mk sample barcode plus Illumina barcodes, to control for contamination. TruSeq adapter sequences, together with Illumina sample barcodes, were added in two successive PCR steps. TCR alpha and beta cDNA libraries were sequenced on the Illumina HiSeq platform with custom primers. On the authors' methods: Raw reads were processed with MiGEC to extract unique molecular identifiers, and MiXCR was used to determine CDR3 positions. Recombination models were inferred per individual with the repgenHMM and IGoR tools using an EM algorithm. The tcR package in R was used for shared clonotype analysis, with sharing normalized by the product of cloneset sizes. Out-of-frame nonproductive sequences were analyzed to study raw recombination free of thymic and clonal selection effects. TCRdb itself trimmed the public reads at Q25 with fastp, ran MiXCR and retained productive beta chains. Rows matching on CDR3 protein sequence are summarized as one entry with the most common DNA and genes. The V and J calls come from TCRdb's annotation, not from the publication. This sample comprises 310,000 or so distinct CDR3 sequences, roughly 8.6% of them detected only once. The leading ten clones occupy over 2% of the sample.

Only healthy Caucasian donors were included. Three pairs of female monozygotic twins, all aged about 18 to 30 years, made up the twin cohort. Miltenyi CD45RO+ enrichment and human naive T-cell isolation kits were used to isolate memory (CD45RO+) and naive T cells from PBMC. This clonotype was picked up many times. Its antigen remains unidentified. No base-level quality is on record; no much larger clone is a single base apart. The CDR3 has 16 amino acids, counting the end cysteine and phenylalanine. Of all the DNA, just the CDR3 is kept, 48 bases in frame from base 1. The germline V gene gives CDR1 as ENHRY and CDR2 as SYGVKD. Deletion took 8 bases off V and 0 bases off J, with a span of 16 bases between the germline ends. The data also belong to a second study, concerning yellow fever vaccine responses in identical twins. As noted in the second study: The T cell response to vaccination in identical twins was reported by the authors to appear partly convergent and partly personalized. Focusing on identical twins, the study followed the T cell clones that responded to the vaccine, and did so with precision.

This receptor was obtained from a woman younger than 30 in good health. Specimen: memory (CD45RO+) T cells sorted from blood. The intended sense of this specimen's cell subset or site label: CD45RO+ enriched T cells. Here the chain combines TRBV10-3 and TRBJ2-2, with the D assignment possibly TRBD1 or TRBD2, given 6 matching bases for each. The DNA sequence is TGTGCCATCTCGACCCGGGGGACAACGAACACCGGGGAGCTGTTTTTT. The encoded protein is CAISTRGTTNTGELFF.